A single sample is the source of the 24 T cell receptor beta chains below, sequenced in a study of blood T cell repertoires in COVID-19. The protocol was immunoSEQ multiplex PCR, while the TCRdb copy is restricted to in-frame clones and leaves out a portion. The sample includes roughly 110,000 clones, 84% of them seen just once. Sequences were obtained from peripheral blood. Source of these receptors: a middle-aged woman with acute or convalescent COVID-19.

The CDR3 coding sequence is TGTGCCAGCGTCAGGACAGGGGCGAACACTGAAGCTTTCTTT. It codes for CASVRTGANTEAFF. V usage is TRBV28 and J usage is TRBJ1-1; 9 bases are a match to TRBD1. CDR3 size: 14 residues. V was clipped by 8 bases and J by 1 base; unmatched bases: 5. The V gene's germline CDR1 is MDHEN and CDR2 SYDVKM.

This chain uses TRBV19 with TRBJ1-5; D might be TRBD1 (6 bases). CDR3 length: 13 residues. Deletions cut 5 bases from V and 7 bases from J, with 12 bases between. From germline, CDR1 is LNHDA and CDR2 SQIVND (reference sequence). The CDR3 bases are TGTGCCAGTAGTCCACACAGGGACCAGCCCCAGCATTTT. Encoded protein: CASSPHRDQPQHF.

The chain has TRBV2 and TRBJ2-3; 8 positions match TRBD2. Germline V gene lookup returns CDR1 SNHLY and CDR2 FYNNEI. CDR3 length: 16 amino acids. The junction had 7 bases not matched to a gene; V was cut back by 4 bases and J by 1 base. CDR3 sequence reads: CASSAGLGAGTDTQYF. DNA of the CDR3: TGTGCCAGCAGTGCGGGACTAGGAGCCGGCACAGATACGCAGTATTTT.

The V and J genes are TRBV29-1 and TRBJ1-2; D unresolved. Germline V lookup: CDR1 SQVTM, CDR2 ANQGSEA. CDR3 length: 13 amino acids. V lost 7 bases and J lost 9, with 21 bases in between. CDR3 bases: TGCAGCGGGACTACGTGGGGAGCGGGGAGCTACACCTTC. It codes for CSGTTWGAGSYTF.

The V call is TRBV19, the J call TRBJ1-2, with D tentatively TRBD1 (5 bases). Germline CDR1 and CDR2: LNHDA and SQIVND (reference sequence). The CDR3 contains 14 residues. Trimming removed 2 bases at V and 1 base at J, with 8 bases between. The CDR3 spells CASSIQGHNYGYTF. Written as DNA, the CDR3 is TGTGCCAGTAGTATACAGGGCCATAACTATGGCTACACCTTC.

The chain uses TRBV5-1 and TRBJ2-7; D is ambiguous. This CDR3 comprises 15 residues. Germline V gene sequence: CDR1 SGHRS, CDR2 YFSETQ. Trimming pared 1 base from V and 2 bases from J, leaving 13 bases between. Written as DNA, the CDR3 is TGCGCCAGCAGCTTGAGTAGCCTATCCACCTACGAGCAGTACTTC. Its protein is CASSLSSLSTYEQYF.

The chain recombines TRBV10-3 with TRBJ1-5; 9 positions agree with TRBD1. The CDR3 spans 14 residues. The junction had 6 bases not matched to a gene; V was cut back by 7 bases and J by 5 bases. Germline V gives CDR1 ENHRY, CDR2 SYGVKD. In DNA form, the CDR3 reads TGTGCCATCACGGACAGGGGAGGGGATCAGCCCCAGCATTTT. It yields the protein CAITDRGGDQPQHF.

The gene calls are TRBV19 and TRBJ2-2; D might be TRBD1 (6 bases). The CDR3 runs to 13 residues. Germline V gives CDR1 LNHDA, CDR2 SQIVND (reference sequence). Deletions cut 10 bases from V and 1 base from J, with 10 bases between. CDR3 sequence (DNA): TGTGCCACCTGGGACAAGAACACCGGGGAGCTGTTTTTT. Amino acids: CATWDKNTGELFF. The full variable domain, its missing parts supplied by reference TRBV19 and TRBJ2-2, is DGGITQSPKYLFRKEGQNVTLSCEQNLNHDAMYWYRQDPGQGLRLIYYSQIVNDFQKGDIAEGYSVSREKKESFPLTVTSAQKNPTAFYLCATWDKNTGELFFGEGSRLTVL.

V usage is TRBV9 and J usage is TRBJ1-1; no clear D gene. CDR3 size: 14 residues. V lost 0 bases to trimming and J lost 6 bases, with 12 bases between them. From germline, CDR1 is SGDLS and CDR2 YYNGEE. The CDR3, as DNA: TGTGCCAGCAGCGTAGTGGAGGCGACCCCTGAAGCTTTCTTT. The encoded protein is CASSVVEATPEAFF.

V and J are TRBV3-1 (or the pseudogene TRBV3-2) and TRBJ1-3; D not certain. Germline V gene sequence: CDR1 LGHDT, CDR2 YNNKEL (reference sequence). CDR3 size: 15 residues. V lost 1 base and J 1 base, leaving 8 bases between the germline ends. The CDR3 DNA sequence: TGTGCCAGCAGCCAAGCGTCGGGTTCTGGAAACACCATATATTTT. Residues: CASSQASGSGNTIYF.

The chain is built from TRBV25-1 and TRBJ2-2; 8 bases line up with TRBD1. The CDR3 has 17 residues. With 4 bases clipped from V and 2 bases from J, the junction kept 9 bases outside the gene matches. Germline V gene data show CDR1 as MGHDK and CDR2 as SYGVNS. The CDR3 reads CASSVTGQGANTGELFF. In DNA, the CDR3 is TGTGCCAGCAGTGTAACTGGGCAGGGGGCTAACACCGGGGAGCTGTTTTTT.

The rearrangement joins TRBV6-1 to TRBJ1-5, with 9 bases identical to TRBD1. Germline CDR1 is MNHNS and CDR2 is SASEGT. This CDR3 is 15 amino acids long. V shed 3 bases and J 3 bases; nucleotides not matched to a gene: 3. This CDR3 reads CASSDYRGLNQPQHF. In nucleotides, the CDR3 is TGTGCCAGCAGTGATTACAGGGGGCTCAATCAGCCCCAGCATTTT.

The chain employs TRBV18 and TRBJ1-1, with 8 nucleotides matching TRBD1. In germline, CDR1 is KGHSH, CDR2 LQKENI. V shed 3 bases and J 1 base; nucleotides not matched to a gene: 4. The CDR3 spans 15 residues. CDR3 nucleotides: TGTGCCAGCTCACCGTCGACAGGGGCGAACACTGAAGCTTTCTTT. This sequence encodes CASSPSTGANTEAFF.

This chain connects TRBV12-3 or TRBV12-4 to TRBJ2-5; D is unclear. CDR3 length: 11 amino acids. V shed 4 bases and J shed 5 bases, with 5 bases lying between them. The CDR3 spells CASSYRETQYF. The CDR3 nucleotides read TGTGCCAGCAGTTACCGGGAGACCCAGTACTTC.

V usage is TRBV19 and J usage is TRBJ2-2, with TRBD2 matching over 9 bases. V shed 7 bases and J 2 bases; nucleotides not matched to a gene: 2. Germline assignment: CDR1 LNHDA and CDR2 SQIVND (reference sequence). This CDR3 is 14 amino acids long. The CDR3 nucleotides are TGTGCCAGTAAAGCGGGGGGAAACACCGGGGAGCTGTTTTTT. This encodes CASKAGGNTGELFF.

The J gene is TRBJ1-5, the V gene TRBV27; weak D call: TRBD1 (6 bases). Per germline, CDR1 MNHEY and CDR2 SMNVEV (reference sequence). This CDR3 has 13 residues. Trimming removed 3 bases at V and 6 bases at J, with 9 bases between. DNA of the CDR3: TGTGCCAGCAGTTTTATACAGGGTCAGCCCCAGCATTTT. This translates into CASSFIQGQPQHF.

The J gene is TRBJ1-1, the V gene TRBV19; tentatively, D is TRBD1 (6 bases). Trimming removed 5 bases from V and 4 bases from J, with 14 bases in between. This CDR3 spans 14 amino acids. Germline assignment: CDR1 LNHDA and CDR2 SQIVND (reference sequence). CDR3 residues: CASSLSQGFTEAFF. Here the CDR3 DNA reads TGTGCCAGTAGTCTCTCACAGGGATTCACTGAAGCTTTCTTT.

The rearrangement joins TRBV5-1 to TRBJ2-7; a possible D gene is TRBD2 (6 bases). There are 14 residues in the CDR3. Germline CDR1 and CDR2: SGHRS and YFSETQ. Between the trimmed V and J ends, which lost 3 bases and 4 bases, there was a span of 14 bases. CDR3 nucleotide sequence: TGCGCCAGCAGCTCTACTAGCTACTTGTACGAGCAGTACTTC. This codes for CASSSTSYLYEQYF. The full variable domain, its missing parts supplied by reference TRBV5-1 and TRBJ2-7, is KAGVTQTPRYLIKTRGQQVTLSCSPISGHRSVSWYQQTPGQGLQFLFEYFSETQRNKGNFPGRFSGRQFSNSRSEMNVSTLELGDSALYLCASSSTSYLYEQYFGPGTRLTVT.

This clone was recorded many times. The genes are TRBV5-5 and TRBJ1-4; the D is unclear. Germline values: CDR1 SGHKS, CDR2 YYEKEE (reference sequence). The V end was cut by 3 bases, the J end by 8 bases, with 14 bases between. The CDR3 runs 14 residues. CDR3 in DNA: TGTGCCAGCAGCTATAACTACCCTCGAGAAAAACTGTTTTTT. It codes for CASSYNYPREKLFF.

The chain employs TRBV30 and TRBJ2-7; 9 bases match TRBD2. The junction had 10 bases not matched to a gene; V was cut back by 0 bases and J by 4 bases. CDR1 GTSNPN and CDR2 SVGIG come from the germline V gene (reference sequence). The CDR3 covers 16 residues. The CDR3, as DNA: TGTGCCTGGAGTGTAGGACCTAGCGGGATGCCTTACGAGCAGTACTTC. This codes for CAWSVGPSGMPYEQYF. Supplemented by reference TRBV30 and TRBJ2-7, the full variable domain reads SQTIHQWPATLVQPVGSPLSLECTVEGTSNPNLYWYRQAAGRGLQLLFYSVGIGQISSEVPQNLSASRPQDRQFILSSKKLLLSDSGFYLCAWSVGPSGMPYEQYFGPGTRLTVT.

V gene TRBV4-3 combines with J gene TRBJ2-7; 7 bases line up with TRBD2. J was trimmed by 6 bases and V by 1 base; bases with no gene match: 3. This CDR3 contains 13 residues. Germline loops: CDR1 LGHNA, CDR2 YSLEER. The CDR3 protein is CASSQGLASEQYF. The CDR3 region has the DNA TGCGCCAGCAGCCAAGGACTAGCATCCGAGCAGTACTTC.

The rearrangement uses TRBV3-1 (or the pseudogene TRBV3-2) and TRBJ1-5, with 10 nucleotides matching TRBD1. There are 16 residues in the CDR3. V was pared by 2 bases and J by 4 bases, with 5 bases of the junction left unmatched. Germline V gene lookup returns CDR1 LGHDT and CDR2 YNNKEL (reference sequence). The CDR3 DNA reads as TGTGCCAGCAGCCAAAGGGACAGGGGTCGAAATCAGCCCCAGCATTTT. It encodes CASSQRDRGRNQPQHF.

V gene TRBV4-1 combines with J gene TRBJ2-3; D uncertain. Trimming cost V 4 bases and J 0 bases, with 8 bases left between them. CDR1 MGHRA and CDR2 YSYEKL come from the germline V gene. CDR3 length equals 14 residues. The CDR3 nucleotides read TGCGCCAGCAGCCTCACGACTAGCACAGATACGCAGTATTTT. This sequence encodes CASSLTTSTDTQYF.

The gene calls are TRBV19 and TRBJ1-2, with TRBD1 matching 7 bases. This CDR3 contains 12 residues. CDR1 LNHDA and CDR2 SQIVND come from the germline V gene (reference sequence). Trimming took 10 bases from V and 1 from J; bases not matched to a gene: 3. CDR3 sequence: CAIRQGNYGYTF. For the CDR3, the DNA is TGTGCCATCCGACAGGGTAACTATGGCTACACCTTC. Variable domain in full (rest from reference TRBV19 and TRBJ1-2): DGGITQSPKYLFRKEGQNVTLSCEQNLNHDAMYWYRQDPGQGLRLIYYSQIVNDFQKGDIAEGYSVSREKKESFPLTVTSAQKNPTAFYLCAIRQGNYGYTFGSGTRLTVV.